This is a list of T cell receptor beta chains from one sample in a study of T cell changes during pregnancy in multiple sclerosis. Sequenced by immunoSEQ multiplex PCR; TCRdb stores in-frame clones only, minus some. The table shows around 100,000 clones, with more than 85% occurring only once. The sequencing here drew on peripheral blood, taken in the third trimester of pregnancy. These receptor sequences come from a female donor with multiple sclerosis, enrolled in a pregnancy study. The CDR3 runs from the conserved cysteine through the conserved F or W. The D gene is left open where the match is weak. A clone size is listed for some rows: how often the clone was seen (once, few, many), or a class if it is expanded.

TRBJ1-2	14	TRBD1	TRBV2	-	CASSRSGGFYGYTF	TGTGCCAGCAGCCGTTCAGGGGGCTTCTATGGCTACACCTTC
TRBJ1-1	15	-	TRBV21-1	-	CASSKVLQMNTEAFF	TGTGCCAGCAGCAAAGTCTTACAGATGAACACTGAAGCTTTCTTT
TRBJ1-1	13	-	TRBV6-1	-	CASSEVEGASAFF	TGTGCCAGCAGTGAGGTGGAGGGAGCATCGGCTTTCTTT
TRBJ2-7	15	-	TRBV7-9	-	CASSLGWQSAYEQYF	TGTGCCAGCAGCTTAGGTTGGCAGAGCGCCTACGAGCAGTACTTC
TRBJ1-1	13	-	TRBV5-8	-	CATSGGVNTEAFF	TGTGCCACCAGCGGAGGGGTGAACACTGAAGCTTTCTTT
TRBJ2-2	13	TRBD2	TRBV11-2	-	CASSPSGGGELFF	TGTGCCAGCAGCCCTAGCGGGGGCGGGGAGCTGTTTTTT
TRBJ2-2	16	-	TRBV6-5	-	CASSYASASNTGELFF	TGTGCCAGCAGTTACGCTAGCGCGTCGAACACCGGGGAGCTGTTTTTT
TRBJ1-1	14	TRBD1	TRBV18	-	CASSAGGTNTEAFF	TGTGCCAGCTCAGCAGGGGGTACGAACACTGAAGCTTTCTTT
TRBJ2-4	15	TRBD2	TRBV14	-	CASSNPGGFENIQYF	TGTGCCAGCAGCAACCCGGGAGGGTTCGAAAACATTCAGTACTTC
TRBJ2-1	16	-	TRBV19	-	CASSRGAGNSYNEQFF	TGTGCCAGTAGCCGCGGGGCAGGGAACTCCTACAATGAGCAGTTCTTC
TRBJ1-4	14	TRBD1	TRBV9	once	CASSTGQGYEKLFF	TGTGCCAGCAGCACAGGACAGGGCTATGAAAAACTGTTTTTT
TRBJ1-4	14	TRBD1	TRBV5-4	-	CASSSGQGNEKLFF	TGTGCCAGCAGCTCCGGACAGGGGAATGAAAAACTGTTTTTT
TRBJ2-7	13	TRBD1	TRBV27	-	CASSRQGAYEQYF	TGTGCCAGCAGTAGACAGGGGGCGTACGAGCAGTACTTC
TRBJ2-5	15	TRBD2	TRBV19	-	CASSGGLAAQETQYF	TGTGCCAGTAGCGGCGGACTAGCGGCACAAGAGACCCAGTACTTC
TRBJ2-3	14	-	TRBV6-6	-	CASSSRGGTDTQYF	TGTGCCAGCAGTAGCAGGGGTGGCACAGATACGCAGTATTTT
TRBJ1-5	15	TRBD1	TRBV4-2	many	CASSQTTGSAQPQHF	TGTGCCAGCAGCCAAACGACAGGGTCGGCTCAGCCCCAGCATTTT
TRBJ1-1	15	-	TRBV4-2	-	CASSQGRGLPQVAFF	TGTGCCAGCAGCCAGGGTCGCGGGCTACCCCAAGTAGCTTTCTTT
TRBJ2-7	14	-	TRBV27	-	CASSVGHRWGEQYF	TGTGCCAGCAGTGTGGGTCACAGGTGGGGCGAGCAGTACTTC
TRBJ2-2	14	-	TRBV29-1	-	CSVEDLLNTGELFF	TGCAGCGTTGAAGATCTTCTGAACACCGGGGAGCTGTTTTTT
TRBJ1-1	15	TRBD1	TRBV30	-	CAWSPIQGANTEAFF	TGTGCCTGGAGCCCAATACAGGGGGCGAACACTGAAGCTTTCTTT
TRBJ1-3	14	-	TRBV7-6	once	CASSLGHRGNTIYF	TGTGCCAGCAGCTTAGGGCATAGAGGCAACACCATATATTTT
TRBJ1-2	15	-	TRBV19	-	CASSSAGLENYGYTF	TGTGCCAGTAGTTCGGCAGGGCTGGAGAACTATGGCTACACCTTC
TRBJ2-3	15	TRBD2	TRBV19	-	CASSIRTSGQDTQYF	TGTGCCAGTAGTATCCGGACTAGCGGACAAGATACGCAGTATTTT
TRBJ2-5	14	-	TRBV7-9	-	CASSSYRVQETQYF	TGTGCCAGCAGTTCCTACAGGGTTCAAGAGACCCAGTACTTC
TRBJ2-1	15	TRBD1	TRBV6-1	-	CASSESRGFYNEQFF	TGTGCCAGCAGTGAATCCAGGGGGTTCTACAATGAGCAGTTCTTC
TRBJ1-5	16	-	TRBV4-1	-	CASSQDVAGSNQPQHF	TGCGCCAGCAGCCAAGACGTAGCGGGTAGCAATCAGCCCCAGCATTTT